This T cell receptor (beta chain) derives from a study of blood T cell repertoires in COVID-19. Whole-study context: In each case, the material was cDNA or gDNA derived from T cells, B-cell-depleted T cells, or PBMCs.

The age range of participants was about 18 to 90 years, with residence in about two dozen US areas. The CDR3 extends over 15 amino acids. Trimming removed 6 bases at V and 1 base at J, with 15 bases between. Germline V CDR1 and CDR2: MNHEY, SVGEGT. Original handling: Researchers report that nucleated cell counts were estimated from reference gene primer amplification. The protocol was immunoSEQ multiplex PCR, while the TCRdb copy is restricted to in-frame clones and leaves out a portion. V, J and clone size are taken as reported in that table, and D and trimming were inferred from the DNA itself. Here the sample spans 200,000 to 300,000 clones, around 92% being singletons.

The gene calls are TRBV6-2 or TRBV6-3 and TRBJ1-1; a weak D match, TRBD1 (6 bases). Sequencing was done on a sample of PBMCs or T cells enriched from blood (not recorded which). This clonotype originated in a woman aged 25 to 45 with acute COVID-19. The CDR3 here is CASSRRTVGNTEAFF. The DNA of the CDR3 is TGTGCCAGCAGCCGCCGGACAGTTGGGAACACTGAAGCTTTCTTT.